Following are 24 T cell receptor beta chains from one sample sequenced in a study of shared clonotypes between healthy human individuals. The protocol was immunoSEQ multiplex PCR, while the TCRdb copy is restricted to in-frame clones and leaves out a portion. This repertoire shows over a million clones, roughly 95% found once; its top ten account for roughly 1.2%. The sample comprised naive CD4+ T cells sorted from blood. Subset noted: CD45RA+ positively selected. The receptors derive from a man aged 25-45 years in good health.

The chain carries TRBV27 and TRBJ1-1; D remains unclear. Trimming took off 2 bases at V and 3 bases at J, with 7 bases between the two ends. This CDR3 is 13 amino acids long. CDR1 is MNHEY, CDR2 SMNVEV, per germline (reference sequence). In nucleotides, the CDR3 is TGTGCCAGCAGTTTACTATCGGACACTGAAGCTTTCTTT. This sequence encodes CASSLLSDTEAFF.

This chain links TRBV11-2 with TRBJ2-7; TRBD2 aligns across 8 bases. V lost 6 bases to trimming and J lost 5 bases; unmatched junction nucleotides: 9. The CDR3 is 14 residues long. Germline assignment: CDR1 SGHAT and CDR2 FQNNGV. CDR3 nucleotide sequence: TGTGCCAGCAGACCCCGACTAGCGTCCCACGAGCAGTACTTC. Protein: CASRPRLASHEQYF.

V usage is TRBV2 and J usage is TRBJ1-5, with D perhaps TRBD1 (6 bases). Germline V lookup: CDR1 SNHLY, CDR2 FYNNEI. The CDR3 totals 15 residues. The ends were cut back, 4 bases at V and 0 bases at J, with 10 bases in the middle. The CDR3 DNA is TGTGCCAGCAGTGGAAGAGGGGGTAGCAATCAGCCCCAGCATTTT. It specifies CASSGRGGSNQPQHF. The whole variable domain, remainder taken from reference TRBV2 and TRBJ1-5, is EPEVTQTPSHQVTQMGQEVILRCVPISNHLYFYWYRQILGQKVEFLVSFYNNEISEKSEIFDDQFSVERPDGSNFTLKIRSTKLEDSAMYFCASSGRGGSNQPQHFGDGTRLSIL.

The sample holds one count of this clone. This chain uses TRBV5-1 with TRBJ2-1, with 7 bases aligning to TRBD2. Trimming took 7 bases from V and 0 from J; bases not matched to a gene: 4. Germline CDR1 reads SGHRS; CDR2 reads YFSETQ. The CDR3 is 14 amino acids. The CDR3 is CASLAGYSYNEQFF. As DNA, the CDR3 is TGCGCCAGCTTAGCGGGTTACTCCTACAATGAGCAGTTCTTC.

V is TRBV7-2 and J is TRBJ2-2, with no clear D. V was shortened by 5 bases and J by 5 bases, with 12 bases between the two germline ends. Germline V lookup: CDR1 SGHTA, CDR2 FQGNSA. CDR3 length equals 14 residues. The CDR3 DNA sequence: TGTGCCAGCAGCCTAAATCTGGGAACCGGGGAGCTGTTTTTT. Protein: CASSLNLGTGELFF.

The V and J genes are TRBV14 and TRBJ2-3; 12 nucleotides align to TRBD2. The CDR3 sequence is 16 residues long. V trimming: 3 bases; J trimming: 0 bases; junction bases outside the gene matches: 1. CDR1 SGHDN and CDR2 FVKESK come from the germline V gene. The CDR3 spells CASSHLAGGSTDTQYF. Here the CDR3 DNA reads TGTGCCAGCAGCCACCTAGCGGGAGGGAGCACAGATACGCAGTATTTT.

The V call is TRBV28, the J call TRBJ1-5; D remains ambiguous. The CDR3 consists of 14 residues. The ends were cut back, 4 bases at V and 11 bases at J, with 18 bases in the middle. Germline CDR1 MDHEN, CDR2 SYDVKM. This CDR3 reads CASSSVNLNAAQHF. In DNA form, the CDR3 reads TGTGCCAGCAGTTCCGTTAACCTCAATGCGGCCCAGCATTTT.

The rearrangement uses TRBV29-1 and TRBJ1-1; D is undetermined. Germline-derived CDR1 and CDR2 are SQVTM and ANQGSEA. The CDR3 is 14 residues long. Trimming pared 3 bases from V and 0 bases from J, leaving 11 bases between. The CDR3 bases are TGCAGCGTTGAGTACAGATTAATGAACACTGAAGCTTTCTTT. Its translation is CSVEYRLMNTEAFF.

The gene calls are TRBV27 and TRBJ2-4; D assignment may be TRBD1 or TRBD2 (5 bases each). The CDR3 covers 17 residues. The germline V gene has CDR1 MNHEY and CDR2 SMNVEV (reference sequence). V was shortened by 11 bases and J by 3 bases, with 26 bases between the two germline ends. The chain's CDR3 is CAAAKRSYGGVKNIQYF. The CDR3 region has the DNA TGTGCCGCAGCAAAGCGGTCCTATGGGGGTGTCAAAAACATTCAGTACTTC.

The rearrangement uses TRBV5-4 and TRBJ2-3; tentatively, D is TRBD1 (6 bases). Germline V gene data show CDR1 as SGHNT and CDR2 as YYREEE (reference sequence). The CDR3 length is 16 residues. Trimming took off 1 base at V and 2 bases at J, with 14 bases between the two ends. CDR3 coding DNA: TGTGCCAGCAGCTTGATACTTAACAGGGCCACAGATACGCAGTATTTT. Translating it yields CASSLILNRATDTQYF.

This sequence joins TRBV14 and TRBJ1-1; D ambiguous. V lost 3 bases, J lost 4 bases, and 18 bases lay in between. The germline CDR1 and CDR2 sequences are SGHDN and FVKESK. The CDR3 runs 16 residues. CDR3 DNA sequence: TGTGCCAGCAGCCAGATCATACGGGATGGCGGCACTGAAGCTTTCTTT. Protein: CASSQIIRDGGTEAFF.

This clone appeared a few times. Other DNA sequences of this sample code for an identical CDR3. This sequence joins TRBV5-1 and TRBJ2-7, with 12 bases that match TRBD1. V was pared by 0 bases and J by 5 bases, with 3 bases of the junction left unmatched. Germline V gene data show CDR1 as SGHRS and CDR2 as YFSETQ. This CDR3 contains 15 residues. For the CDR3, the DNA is TGCGCCAGCAGCTTGGCCGGGACAGGGGGCCACGAGCAGTACTTC. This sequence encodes CASSLAGTGGHEQYF. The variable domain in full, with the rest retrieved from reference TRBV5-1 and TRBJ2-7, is KAGVTQTPRYLIKTRGQQVTLSCSPISGHRSVSWYQQTPGQGLQFLFEYFSETQRNKGNFPGRFSGRQFSNSRSEMNVSTLELGDSALYLCASSLAGTGGHEQYFGPGTRLTVT.

For the CDR3, the DNA is TGTGCCAGCAGCTTAATAGCGGGAGGGCCCCGAGACACAGATACGCAGTATTTT. Protein: CASSLIAGGPRDTDTQYF. The chain joins TRBV7-3 to TRBJ2-3; TRBD2 matches 11 bases. Per the germline V gene, CDR1 is SGHTA and CDR2 is FQGTGA. This CDR3 has 18 amino acids. The V gene end was trimmed by 1 base and the J gene end by 2 bases; junction bases not matched to a gene: 8.

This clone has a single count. The CDR3 here is CASNDRGFSGELFF. The DNA of the CDR3 is TGTGCCAGCAATGACAGGGGATTCTCCGGGGAGCTGTTTTTT. V usage is TRBV5-4 and J usage is TRBJ2-2, with TRBD1 matching over 8 bases. After removal of 6 bases from V and 6 bases from J, the junction contained 7 bases not matched to a gene. Germline V gene data show CDR1 as SGHNT and CDR2 as YYREEE (reference sequence). The CDR3 is made up of 14 amino acids.

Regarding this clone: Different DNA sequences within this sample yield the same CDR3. The CDR3 loop is CASSFTDTQYF. CDR3 sequence (DNA): TGTGCCAGCAGCTTTACAGATACGCAGTATTTT. V and J are TRBV7-2 and TRBJ2-3; D not certain. V was clipped by 3 bases and J by 3 bases, with 1 base between them. Germline V lookup: CDR1 SGHTA, CDR2 FQGNSA. This CDR3 has 11 amino acids.

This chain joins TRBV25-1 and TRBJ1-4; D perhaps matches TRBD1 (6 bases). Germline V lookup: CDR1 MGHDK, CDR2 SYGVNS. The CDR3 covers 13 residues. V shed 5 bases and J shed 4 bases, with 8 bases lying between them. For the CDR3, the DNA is TGTGCCAGCAGTCGGGACATTAATGAAAAACTGTTTTTT. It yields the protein CASSRDINEKLFF.

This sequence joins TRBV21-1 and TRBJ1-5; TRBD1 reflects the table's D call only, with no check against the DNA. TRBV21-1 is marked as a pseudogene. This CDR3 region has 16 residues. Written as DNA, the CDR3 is TGTGCCAGCAGCAAGTTCCGGGACAGAGATAATCAGCCCCAGCATTTT. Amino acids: CASSKFRDRDNQPQHF.

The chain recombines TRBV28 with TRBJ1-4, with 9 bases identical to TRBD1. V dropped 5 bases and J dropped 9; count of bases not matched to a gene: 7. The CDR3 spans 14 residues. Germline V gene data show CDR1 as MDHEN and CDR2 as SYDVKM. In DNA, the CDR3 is TGTGCCAGCAGTCCCGGGGACAGGGTTCAAAAACTGTTTTTT. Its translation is CASSPGDRVQKLFF.

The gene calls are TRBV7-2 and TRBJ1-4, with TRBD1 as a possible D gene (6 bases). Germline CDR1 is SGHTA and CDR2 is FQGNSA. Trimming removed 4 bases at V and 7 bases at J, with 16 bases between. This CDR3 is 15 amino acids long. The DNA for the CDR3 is TGTGCCAGCAGCTGGGAGCAAGGGGGTAGTGAAAAACTGTTTTTT. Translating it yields CASSWEQGGSEKLFF.

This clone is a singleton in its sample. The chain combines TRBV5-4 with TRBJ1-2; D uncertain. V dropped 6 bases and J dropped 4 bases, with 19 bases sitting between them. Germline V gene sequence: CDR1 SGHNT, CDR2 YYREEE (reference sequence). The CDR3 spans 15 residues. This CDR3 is CASIPSGREGYGYTF. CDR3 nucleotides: TGTGCCAGCATCCCTAGCGGGAGGGAGGGCTATGGCTACACCTTC.

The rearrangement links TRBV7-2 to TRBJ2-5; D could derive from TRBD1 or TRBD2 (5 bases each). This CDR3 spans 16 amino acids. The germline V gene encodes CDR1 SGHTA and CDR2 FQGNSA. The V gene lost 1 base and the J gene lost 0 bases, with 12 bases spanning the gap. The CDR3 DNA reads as TGTGCCAGCAGCTTAGGCTCCGGGACCTACCAAGAGACCCAGTACTTC. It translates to CASSLGSGTYQETQYF.

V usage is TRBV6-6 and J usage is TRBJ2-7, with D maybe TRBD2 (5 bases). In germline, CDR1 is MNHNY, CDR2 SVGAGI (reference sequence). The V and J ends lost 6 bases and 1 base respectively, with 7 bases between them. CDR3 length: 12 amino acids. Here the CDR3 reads CASRLESYEQYF. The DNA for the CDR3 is TGTGCCAGCAGACTAGAGTCCTACGAGCAGTACTTC.

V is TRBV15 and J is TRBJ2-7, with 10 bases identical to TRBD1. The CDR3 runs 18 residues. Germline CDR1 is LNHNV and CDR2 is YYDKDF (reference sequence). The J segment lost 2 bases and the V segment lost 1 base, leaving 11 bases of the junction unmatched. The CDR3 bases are TGTGCCACCAGCAGAGCCCGGACAGGGGGGATTTGGGCCTACGAGCAGTACTTC. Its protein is CATSRARTGGIWAYEQYF.

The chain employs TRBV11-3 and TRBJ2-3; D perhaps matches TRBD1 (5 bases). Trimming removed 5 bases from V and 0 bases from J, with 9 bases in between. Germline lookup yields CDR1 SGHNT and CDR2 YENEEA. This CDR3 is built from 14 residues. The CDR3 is CASSRTPSTDTQYF. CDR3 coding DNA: TGTGCCAGCAGCCGGACACCTAGCACAGATACGCAGTATTTT.